The 17 T cell receptor beta chains below were found in one sample sequenced in a study of shared clonotypes between healthy human individuals. TCRdb's table, derived via immunoSEQ multiplex PCR, lists solely in-frame clones and lacks some. This table has some 900,000 clones, 76% appearing once. The sequenced material came from memory CD4+ T cells sorted from blood. Subset of the sample: CD45RA-negative fraction. These receptors came from a man aged 18 to 35 in good health.

This clone was recorded a few times. The genes are TRBV7-6 and TRBJ1-5, with D unresolved. This CDR3 region has 13 residues. V lost 1 base to trimming and J lost 4 bases, with 5 bases between them. Germline CDR1 and CDR2: SGHVS and FNYEAQ. The CDR3 DNA reads as TGTGCCAGCAGCTTAGATACAAATCAGCCCCAGCATTTT. The encoded protein is CASSLDTNQPQHF.

There are a few counts of this clone. The chain employs TRBV29-1 and TRBJ1-1; 9 bases are a match to TRBD1. The CDR3 is 15 amino acids. From germline, CDR1 is SQVTM and CDR2 ANQGSEA. V was pared by 7 bases and J by 4 bases, with 13 bases of the junction left unmatched. The CDR3 here is CSGGGTGGRGTEAFF. CDR3 nucleotides: TGCAGCGGCGGAGGAACAGGGGGCAGAGGCACTGAAGCTTTCTTT. The complete variable domain, with remaining parts taken from reference TRBV29-1 and TRBJ1-1, reads SAVISQKPSRDICQRGTSLTIQCQVDSQVTMMFWYRQQPGQSLTLIATANQGSEATYESGFVIDKFPISRPNLTFSTLTVSNMSPEDSSIYLCSGGGTGGRGTEAFFGQGTRLTVV.

J is TRBJ2-1 and V is TRBV5-1; TRBD1 agrees at 7 bases. Germline V CDR1 and CDR2: SGHRS, YFSETQ. J gave up 9 bases and V 2 bases, and 8 bases lay outside the gene matches. The CDR3 runs to 14 residues. This CDR3 is CASSFDPTGSEQFF. The DNA of the CDR3 is TGCGCCAGCAGCTTCGACCCGACAGGGAGTGAGCAGTTCTTC.

CDR3 nucleotides: TGCGCCAGCAGGCGGGGCGCTGAAGAGACCCAGTACTTC. This encodes CASRRGAEETQYF. This chain links TRBV5-1 with TRBJ2-5; possible D gene TRBD2, 6 bases. Trimming left V 5 bases short and J 3 bases short, with 11 bases between. The germline CDR1 and CDR2 sequences are SGHRS and YFSETQ. The CDR3 runs 13 residues.

The CDR3 DNA is TGTGCCAGCAGTGAACAGGTTAACTATGGCTACACCTTC. It codes for CASSEQVNYGYTF. The rearrangement uses TRBV6-1 and TRBJ1-2; D gene uncertain. Trimming left V 2 bases short and J 1 base short, with 5 bases between. Germline loops: CDR1 MNHNS, CDR2 SASEGT. This CDR3 is 13 amino acids long.

This clone has only one observation. J is TRBJ2-7 and V is TRBV28, with 11 nucleotides matching TRBD2. V shed 6 bases and J 0 bases; nucleotides not matched to a gene: 4. Per germline, CDR1 MDHEN and CDR2 SYDVKM. The CDR3 spans 15 residues. The DNA of the CDR3 is TGTGCCAGCAGCCAACTAGCGGGGGCCTCCTACGAGCAGTACTTC. Translating it yields CASSQLAGASYEQYF.

The chain combines TRBV5-1 with TRBJ1-1; the D gene is possibly TRBD1 (5 bases). The V and J ends lost 4 bases and 0 bases respectively, with 19 bases between them. In germline, CDR1 is SGHRS, CDR2 YFSETQ. The CDR3 spans 17 residues. CDR3 DNA sequence: TGCGCCAGCAGCCCAGGCTCTATATTGGGGGTGAACACTGAAGCTTTCTTT. Protein: CASSPGSILGVNTEAFF.

This chain uses TRBV19 with TRBJ1-2, with D perhaps matching TRBD1 (6 bases). The CDR3 runs to 14 residues. CDR1 is LNHDA, CDR2 SQIVND, per germline (reference sequence). With 5 bases removed from V and 5 bases from J, the gap between germline ends came to 15 bases. The CDR3 sequence is CASSVETGLYGYTF. As DNA, the CDR3 is TGTGCCAGTAGTGTTGAGACAGGACTTTATGGCTACACCTTC. The variable domain in full, with the rest retrieved from reference TRBV19 and TRBJ1-2, is DGGITQSPKYLFRKEGQNVTLSCEQNLNHDAMYWYRQDPGQGLRLIYYSQIVNDFQKGDIAEGYSVSREKKESFPLTVTSAQKNPTAFYLCASSVETGLYGYTFGSGTRLTVV.

This chain links TRBV15 with TRBJ2-7, with D possibly matching TRBD1 (5 bases). CDR1 and CDR2 (germline): LNHNV, YYDKDF (reference sequence). CDR3 length: 15 residues. The V gene lost 0 bases and the J gene lost 0 bases, with 9 bases spanning the gap. The CDR3 region is CATSREGTGSYEQYF. The CDR3 DNA follows: TGTGCCACCAGCAGAGAAGGAACAGGCTCCTACGAGCAGTACTTC.

The chain recombines TRBV2 with TRBJ1-2; the D is unclear. The germline gives CDR1 SNHLY, CDR2 FYNNEI. This CDR3 region has 12 residues. The V end lost 3 bases, the J end lost 4 bases, and 6 bases lay between the germline ends. The CDR3 protein is CASSENFYGYTF. CDR3 nucleotide sequence: TGTGCCAGCAGTGAGAATTTCTATGGCTACACCTTC.

The gene calls are TRBV28 and TRBJ1-4, with no clear D. The V end was cut by 6 bases, the J end by 0 bases, with 5 bases between. The germline V gene has CDR1 MDHEN and CDR2 SYDVKM. The CDR3 spans 13 residues. CDR3 in DNA: TGTGCCAGCAGACACGCAACTAATGAAAAACTGTTTTTT. This codes for CASRHATNEKLFF.

The rearrangement joins TRBV27 to TRBJ2-5; D gene ambiguous. Trimming stripped 2 bases from V and 1 base from J, with 20 bases between. Germline assignment: CDR1 MNHEY and CDR2 SMNVEV (reference sequence). This CDR3 is built from 18 residues. The CDR3 protein is CASSLRSRTASFQETQYF. CDR3 DNA: TGTGCCAGCAGTTTAAGGTCTCGGACGGCCTCCTTCCAAGAGACCCAGTACTTC.

J is TRBJ2-7 and V is TRBV2; D call uncertain. This CDR3 is built from 14 residues. Germline values: CDR1 SNHLY, CDR2 FYNNEI. Trimming took 4 bases from V and 2 from J, leaving 12 bases between them. CDR3 in DNA: TGTGCCAGCAGTGTGGGTAGCTGGACCTACGAGCAGTACTTC. Its translation: CASSVGSWTYEQYF.

This clone was recorded many times. The V call is TRBV9, the J call TRBJ1-6, with 10 bases aligning to TRBD1. Germline CDR1 SGDLS, CDR2 YYNGEE. Trimming cost V 4 bases and J 9 bases; bases outside gene matches: 10. This CDR3 has 16 residues. CDR3 loop: CASSQLGQGGRSPLHF. CDR3 in DNA: TGTGCCAGCAGCCAACTAGGACAGGGGGGTCGTTCACCCCTCCACTTT.

J is TRBJ1-2 and V is TRBV7-2; perhaps TRBD1 as D (5 bases). Looked up from germline, CDR1 is SGHTA and CDR2 is FQGNSA. This CDR3 comprises 14 residues. The V end lost 5 bases, the J end lost 5 bases, and 15 bases lay between the germline ends. The DNA for the CDR3 is TGTGCCAGCAGCCCAGCCCCAGGGCGATATGGCTACACCTTC. It translates to CASSPAPGRYGYTF.

This chain uses TRBV6-6 with TRBJ2-2, with D possibly TRBD1 on 5 matching bases. Trimming pared 7 bases from V and 4 bases from J, leaving 13 bases between. The length of the CDR3 is 14 residues. CDR1 is MNHNY, CDR2 SVGAGI, per germline (reference sequence). The CDR3 DNA sequence: TGTGCCAGCACCTTACCTAGGGGCACCGGGGAGCTGTTTTTT. This encodes CASTLPRGTGELFF.

This clone came up a few times. V gene TRBV2 combines with J gene TRBJ2-2; D is perhaps TRBD2 (6 bases). The CDR3 is made up of 15 amino acids. The germline V gene has CDR1 SNHLY and CDR2 FYNNEI. Deletions cut 6 bases from V and 4 bases from J, with 15 bases between. The CDR3 protein is CASRGFRGGTGELFF. As DNA, the CDR3 is TGTGCCAGCAGGGGGTTTCGGGGAGGCACCGGGGAGCTGTTTTTT.